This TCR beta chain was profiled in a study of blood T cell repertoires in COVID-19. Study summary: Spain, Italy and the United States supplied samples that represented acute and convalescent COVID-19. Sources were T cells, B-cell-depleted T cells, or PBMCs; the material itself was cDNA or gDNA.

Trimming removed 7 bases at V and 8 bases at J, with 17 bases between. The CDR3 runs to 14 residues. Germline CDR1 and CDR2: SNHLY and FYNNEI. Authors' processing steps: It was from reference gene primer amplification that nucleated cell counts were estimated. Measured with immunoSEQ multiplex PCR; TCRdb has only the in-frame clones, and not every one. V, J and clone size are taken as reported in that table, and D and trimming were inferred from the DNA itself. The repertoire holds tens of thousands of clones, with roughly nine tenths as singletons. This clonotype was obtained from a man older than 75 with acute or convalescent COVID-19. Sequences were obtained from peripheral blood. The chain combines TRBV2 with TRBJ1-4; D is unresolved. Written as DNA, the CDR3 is TGTGCCAGCAACGTCGGGGTGGCTGGAGAAAAACTGTTTTTT. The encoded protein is CASNVGVAGEKLFF.